Each of the 29 T cell receptor beta chains below was sequenced from the same sample in a study of cytomegalovirus exposure and HLA in healthy donors (TCRdb year 2017). The library was built by means of the immunoSEQ multiplex PCR assay. The table was pulled from immuneACCESS by TCRdb, which kept in-frame rearrangements only. Such tables lose some clones; where checked, under half of the loss comes from unresolved V genes, and the rest has no known cause. The sample table contains hundreds of thousands of clones; only one count was recorded for 70% to 90% of them. Approximately 0.88% of the sample goes to the ten largest clones. The sequenced sample consisted of PBMCs. The receptors here all came from a woman between 18 and 30 years old in good health and CMV-seronegative.

This chain's CDR3 is CASSESGTMNTEAFF. The CDR3 nucleotides are TGCGCCAGCAGTGAGTCCGGGACAATGAACACTGAAGCTTTCTTT. The chain carries TRBV10-2 and TRBJ1-1, with a tentative D call TRBD1 (6 bases). Trimming shortened V by 0 bases and J by 0 bases, and 8 bases separated the two germline ends. The CDR3 consists of 15 residues. Germline loops: CDR1 WSHSY, CDR2 SAAADI.

The V call is TRBV4-1, the J call TRBJ2-3, with D tentatively TRBD2 (5 bases). The length of the CDR3 is 15 residues. The germline V gene encodes CDR1 MGHRA and CDR2 YSYEKL. The V gene lost 4 bases and the J gene lost 4 bases, with 15 bases spanning the gap. Here the CDR3 DNA reads TGCGCCAGCAGCCCCCTCGGGCTAGCCGCAGATACGCAGTATTTT. It translates to CASSPLGLAADTQYF.

The rearrangement uses TRBV5-6 and TRBJ2-1; no reliable D call. The CDR3 length is 15 residues. Germline loops: CDR1 SGHDT, CDR2 YYEEEE. The V end lost 0 bases, the J end lost 6 bases, and 13 bases lay between the germline ends. The CDR3 sequence is CASSLVPEVTNEQFF. As DNA, the CDR3 is TGTGCCAGCAGCTTGGTCCCAGAGGTCACCAATGAGCAGTTCTTC. Complete variable domain (other parts from reference TRBV5-6 and TRBJ2-1): DAGVTQSPTHLIKTRGQQVTLRCSPKSGHDTVSWYQQALGQGPQFIFQYYEEEERQRGNFPDRFSGHQFPNYSSELNVNALLLGDSALYLCASSLVPEVTNEQFFGPGTRLTVL.

V and J are TRBV29-1 and TRBJ2-3; 8 bases are shared with TRBD2. This CDR3 is built from 16 residues. After removal of 7 bases from V and 0 bases from J, the junction contained 12 bases not matched to a gene. Germline lookup yields CDR1 SQVTM and CDR2 ANQGSEA. The DNA of the CDR3 is TGCAGCGCCACGGGGGGGAGGGGCGGAAGCACAGATACGCAGTATTTT. Translated, it gives CSATGGRGGSTDTQYF.

The chain carries TRBV5-1 and TRBJ1-4; 8 bases line up with TRBD1. The junction had 12 bases not matched to a gene; V was cut back by 2 bases and J by 3 bases. Germline CDR1 and CDR2: SGHRS and YFSETQ. The CDR3 length is 18 residues. DNA for the CDR3: TGCGCCAGCAGCTTTTCAGGGGGCGTTCGGATTTCTAATGAAAAACTGTTTTTT. Translating gives CASSFSGGVRISNEKLFF.

A few counts support this clone. V usage is TRBV6-5 and J usage is TRBJ2-5; 10 nucleotides match TRBD1. Germline CDR1 reads MNHEY; CDR2 reads SVGAGI. The junction had 5 bases not matched to a gene; V was cut back by 2 bases and J by 5 bases. CDR3 size: 15 residues. The CDR3 reads CASSYRQGARETQYF. Written as DNA, the CDR3 is TGTGCCAGCAGTTACCGACAGGGGGCTCGGGAGACCCAGTACTTC.

The chain is built from TRBV5-1 and TRBJ1-2, with 7 bases identical to TRBD1. This CDR3 is built from 17 residues. The junction had 10 bases not matched to a gene; V was cut back by 2 bases and J by 0 bases. Germline V lookup: CDR1 SGHRS, CDR2 YFSETQ. The CDR3 is CASSFGTGDLANYGYTF. CDR3 sequence (DNA): TGCGCCAGCAGCTTCGGTACAGGGGACCTAGCTAACTATGGCTACACCTTC.

This sequence joins TRBV5-1 and TRBJ2-3; 7 nucleotides match TRBD2. Germline CDR1 SGHRS, CDR2 YFSETQ. With V trimmed by 4 bases and J by 4 bases, 12 bases remained unmatched. The CDR3 extends over 16 amino acids. CDR3 amino acids: CASSKRLARRADTQYF. The CDR3 nucleotides read TGCGCCAGCAGCAAAAGACTAGCCCGGAGAGCAGATACGCAGTATTTT.

The J gene is TRBJ1-3, the V gene TRBV2; TRBD1 matches 8 bases. The CDR3 contains 16 residues. V lost 4 bases and J lost 2; bases outside the gene matches: 7. Germline V CDR1 and CDR2: SNHLY, FYNNEI. Here the CDR3 reads CASSAMGTGTGNTIYF. The CDR3 DNA is TGTGCCAGCAGTGCGATGGGGACAGGCACTGGAAACACCATATATTTT.

The V and J genes are TRBV5-1 and TRBJ1-2; 8 positions agree with TRBD1. Trimming cost V 0 bases and J 6 bases; bases outside gene matches: 7. The CDR3 spans 15 residues. Germline loops: CDR1 SGHRS, CDR2 YFSETQ. CDR3 protein: CASSLGQGSGNGYTF. Here the CDR3 DNA reads TGCGCCAGCAGCTTGGGACAGGGGTCCGGGAATGGCTACACCTTC.

The CDR3 region is CASSTLAGAPDTQYF. CDR3 DNA: TGTGCCAGCAGTACCCTAGCGGGAGCCCCAGATACGCAGTATTTT. This chain connects TRBV6-5 to TRBJ2-3, with 10 bases aligning to TRBD2. Germline assignment: CDR1 MNHEY and CDR2 SVGAGI. The CDR3 consists of 15 residues. V lost 5 bases and J lost 4; bases outside the gene matches: 6.

The CDR3 bases are TGTGCCAGCACCCTGAGCGACGCTGACCAGTGGCACTACGAGCAGTACTTC. Encoded protein: CASTLSDADQWHYEQYF. V and J are TRBV11-2 and TRBJ2-7; D call uncertain. Germline lookup yields CDR1 SGHAT and CDR2 FQNNGV. The CDR3 is 17 residues long. V was clipped by 7 bases and J by 3 bases, with 25 bases between them.

The gene calls are TRBV6-4 and TRBJ2-7; 9 bases match TRBD1. With 6 bases clipped from V and 2 bases from J, the junction kept 8 bases outside the gene matches. The V gene's germline CDR1 is MRHNA and CDR2 SNTAGT. The CDR3 spans 15 residues. The CDR3 region has the DNA TGTGCCAGCAGAGAATTCGGACAGGGGACCTACGAGCAGTACTTC. Amino acid sequence: CASREFGQGTYEQYF.

Worth noting for this clone: The sample holds other DNA sequences that translate to the same CDR3. The chain recombines TRBV11-2 with TRBJ2-7, with D perhaps TRBD1 (6 bases). CDR1 is SGHAT, CDR2 FQNNGV, per germline. With 1 base removed from V and 0 bases from J, the gap between germline ends came to 10 bases. This CDR3 has 15 amino acids. DNA of the CDR3: TGTGCCAGCAGCTTAGTTGGGGGCAGCTCCTACGAGCAGTACTTC. Translating gives CASSLVGGSSYEQYF.

V and J are TRBV9 and TRBJ2-7; D call uncertain. Germline CDR1 SGDLS, CDR2 YYNGEE. Between the trimmed V and J ends, which lost 3 bases and 0 bases, there was a span of 10 bases. The CDR3 has 14 residues. CDR3 residues: CASSETTGSYEQYF. The CDR3, as DNA: TGTGCCAGCAGCGAGACGACTGGCTCCTACGAGCAGTACTTC. The whole variable domain, filled in from reference TRBV9 and TRBJ2-7, reads DSGVTQTPKHLITATGQRVTLRCSPRSGDLSVYWYQQSLDQGLQFLIQYYNGEERAKGNILERFSAQQFPDLHSELNLSSLELGDSALYFCASSETTGSYEQYFGPGTRLTVT.

The rearrangement uses TRBV6-5 and TRBJ2-7, with 11 bases that match TRBD1. CDR3 length equals 15 residues. CDR1 is MNHEY and CDR2 is SVGAGI in the germline V gene. Trimming took 2 bases from V and 6 from J; bases not matched to a gene: 6. The CDR3 nucleotides are TGTGCCAGCAGTTACAGACCCGGGACAGGGGGCGAGCAGTACTTC. It codes for CASSYRPGTGGEQYF.

This clone came up once. V is TRBV30 and J is TRBJ1-2; a weak D match, TRBD1 (6 bases). Trimming took 3 bases from V and 8 from J, leaving 19 bases between them. The CDR3 is 14 amino acids. Germline CDR1 GTSNPN, CDR2 SVGIG (reference sequence). CDR3 in DNA: TGTGCCTGGAGCCCACTCACAGGGAGGGGGGGCTACACCTTC. Protein: CAWSPLTGRGGYTF.

V is TRBV19 and J is TRBJ2-7; 10 bases are a match to TRBD2. The CDR3 is 14 amino acids. V trimming: 5 bases; J trimming: 0 bases; junction bases outside the gene matches: 1. Germline V gives CDR1 LNHDA, CDR2 SQIVND (reference sequence). The DNA for the CDR3 is TGTGCCAGTAGTTGGACTAGCGGCTCCTACGAGCAGTACTTC. Translated, it gives CASSWTSGSYEQYF.

V and J are TRBV13 and TRBJ2-2, with 7 bases matching TRBD1. CDR3 length equals 16 residues. Germline CDR1 PRHDT, CDR2 FYEKMQ (reference sequence). Trimming removed 6 bases from V and 3 bases from J; junction bases left unmatched: 10. In DNA, the CDR3 is TGTGCCAGCAGACGGACAGGCACCCCCGACACCGGGGAGCTGTTTTTT. This codes for CASRRTGTPDTGELFF.

The gene calls are TRBV28 and TRBJ1-5; TRBD1 aligns across 7 bases. Germline V gives CDR1 MDHEN, CDR2 SYDVKM. The CDR3 has 13 residues. J gave up 5 bases and V 10 bases, and 8 bases lay outside the gene matches. The CDR3 loop is CATGAQGYQPQHF. For the CDR3, the DNA is TGTGCCACCGGAGCACAGGGGTATCAGCCCCAGCATTTT.

V and J are TRBV7-2 and TRBJ2-2, with TRBD1 as a possible D gene (6 bases). The CDR3 loop spans 17 amino acids. The V and J ends lost 5 bases and 2 bases respectively, with 18 bases between them. Looked up from germline, CDR1 is SGHTA and CDR2 is FQGNSA. As DNA, the CDR3 is TGTGCCAGCAGCCCGACCACCAGGGGCGGAAACACCGGGGAGCTGTTTTTT. This sequence encodes CASSPTTRGGNTGELFF.

The chain carries TRBV14 and TRBJ1-2, with 7 bases identical to TRBD1. Germline V gene sequence: CDR1 SGHDN, CDR2 FVKESK. This CDR3 spans 16 amino acids. Trimming removed 4 bases from V and 4 bases from J; junction bases left unmatched: 12. The CDR3 sequence is CASSRRTGQLLYGYTF. The CDR3, as DNA: TGTGCCAGCAGCCGACGGACGGGACAGCTACTCTATGGCTACACCTTC.

CDR3 coding DNA: TGTGCCAGTAGACCAGGGGGCTGGGACACAGATACGCAGTATTTT. It encodes CASRPGGWDTDTQYF. The J gene is TRBJ2-3, the V gene TRBV19; TRBD1 matches 8 bases. V was pared by 6 bases and J by 2 bases, with 7 bases of the junction left unmatched. This CDR3 spans 15 amino acids. CDR1 is LNHDA and CDR2 is SQIVND in the germline V gene (reference sequence).

The chain employs TRBV7-9 and TRBJ1-5; TRBD1 might be the D (5 bases). The CDR3 is 14 residues long. CDR1 is SEHNR, CDR2 FQNEAQ, per germline (reference sequence). The ends were cut back, 1 base at V and 4 bases at J, with 8 bases in the middle. CDR3 sequence reads: CASSLGGRNQPQHF. The CDR3 nucleotides are TGTGCCAGCAGCTTAGGGGGCCGGAATCAGCCCCAGCATTTT. Variable domain in full (rest from reference TRBV7-9 and TRBJ1-5): DTGVSQNPRHKITKRGQNVTFRCDPISEHNRLYWYRQTLGQGPEFLTYFQNEAQLEKSRLLSDRFSAERPKGSFSTLEIQRTEQGDSAMYLCASSLGGRNQPQHFGDGTRLSIL.

The chain couples TRBV27 to TRBJ2-1; a weak D match, TRBD2 (5 bases). Looked up from germline, CDR1 is MNHEY and CDR2 is SMNVEV (reference sequence). CDR3 size: 14 residues. With 2 bases removed from V and 7 bases from J, the gap between germline ends came to 12 bases. CDR3 nucleotide sequence: TGTGCCAGCAGTTTAGAGGTCAGAGGGAATGAGCAGTTCTTC. It encodes CASSLEVRGNEQFF.

The chain employs TRBV5-1 and TRBJ2-3, with 13 bases aligning to TRBD2. CDR1 and CDR2 (germline): SGHRS, YFSETQ. V was clipped by 4 bases and J by 2 bases; unmatched bases: 7. The length of the CDR3 is 17 residues. In DNA form, the CDR3 reads TGCGCCAGCAGCCCTCAGGGACTAGCGGGAACCACAGATACGCAGTATTTT. Protein sequence: CASSPQGLAGTTDTQYF.

The chain has TRBV7-2 and TRBJ2-1; D uncertain. Germline V CDR1 and CDR2: SGHTA, FQGNSA. Trimming shortened V by 4 bases and J by 4 bases, and 11 bases separated the two germline ends. This CDR3 spans 14 amino acids. As DNA, the CDR3 is TGTGCCAGCAGCTGGGTGACAACTTACAATGAGCAGTTCTTC. Its translation is CASSWVTTYNEQFF.

This clone came up once. This chain joins TRBV2 and TRBJ1-5, with TRBD1 matching 8 bases. The junction had 11 bases not matched to a gene; V was cut back by 1 base and J by 3 bases. Germline CDR1 reads SNHLY; CDR2 reads FYNNEI. The CDR3 loop spans 18 amino acids. The CDR3, as DNA: TGTGCCAGCAGTGAAGGGACAGGGTCTTCGTTCCACAATCAGCCCCAGCATTTT. This encodes CASSEGTGSSFHNQPQHF.

The chain couples TRBV7-2 to TRBJ2-2; D call uncertain. Per the germline V gene, CDR1 is SGHTA and CDR2 is FQGNSA. This CDR3 has 13 residues. V lost 3 bases and J 4 bases, leaving 6 bases between the germline ends. The CDR3 is CASSLRGTGELFF. The CDR3 DNA reads TGTGCCAGCAGCTTGCGAGGCACCGGGGAGCTGTTTTTT.